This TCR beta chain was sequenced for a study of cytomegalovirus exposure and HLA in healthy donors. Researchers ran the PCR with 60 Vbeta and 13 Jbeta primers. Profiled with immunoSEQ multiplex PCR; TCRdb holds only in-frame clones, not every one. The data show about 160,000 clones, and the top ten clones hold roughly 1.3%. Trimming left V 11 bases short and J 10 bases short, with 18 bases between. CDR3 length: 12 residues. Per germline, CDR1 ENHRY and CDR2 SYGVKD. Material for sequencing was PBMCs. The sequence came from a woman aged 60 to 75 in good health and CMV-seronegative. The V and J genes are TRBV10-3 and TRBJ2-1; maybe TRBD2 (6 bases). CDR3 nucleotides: TGTGCCCTCCAAACGGGAGCGGGCGAGCAGTTCTTC. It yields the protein CALQTGAGEQFF.